A single sample gave rise to the 12 T cell receptor beta chains below, sequenced in a study of low-dose radiotherapy and immunotherapy resistance in tumors (dated by TCRdb to the early 2020s). First-strand cDNA was synthesized with Superscript III and a set of TRAV- and TRBV-specific primers, covering both TCRalpha and TCRbeta chains. A roughly 19-cycle PCR with Phusion amplified the TCRs, pairing a constant-region primer with the adapter that was attached to the V primers. The public reads were reanalyzed by TCRdb: fastp trimming at Q25, MiXCR alignment, in-frame beta chains only. Under each unique CDR3 protein, matching rows form one entry showing the most common genes and DNA. The sample profile shows about 12,000 distinct CDR3 sequences; roughly four fifths of them were found once. The top ten clones comprise around 3.6% of the sample. The receptors derive from a human donor with advanced metastatic prostate, ovarian, gallbladder or colorectal cancer (not recorded which). This table probably holds off-target reads from a library built for another chain.

This clonotype was counted once. V is TRBV3-1 and J is TRBJ2-5; 12 bases align to TRBD2. The germline gives CDR1 LGHDT, CDR2 YNNKEL (reference sequence). The V segment lost 4 bases and the J segment 9 bases; nucleotides outside the gene matches: 6. This CDR3 region has 14 residues. The CDR3 region is CASSPGLAGQPQYF. In nucleotides, the CDR3 is TGTGCCAGCAGCCCTGGACTAGCGGGACAACCCCAGTACTTC.

V and J are TRBV29-1 and TRBJ1-1, with D possibly being TRBD1 (5 bases). Trimming pared 7 bases from V and 2 bases from J, leaving 8 bases between. The CDR3 loop spans 11 amino acids. The germline CDR1 and CDR2 sequences are SQVTM and ANQGSEA. The CDR3 reads CSADRNTEAFF. DNA of the CDR3: TGCAGCGCTGACAGAAACACTGAAGCTTTCTTT.

The chain has TRBV5-5 and TRBJ2-2; D is possibly TRBD2 (5 bases). The CDR3 has 13 amino acids. The germline V and J ends were trimmed by 4 bases and 7 bases, with 11 bases remaining between them. Germline-derived CDR1 and CDR2 are SGHKS and YYEKEE (reference sequence). The CDR3 spells CASSLVEVGELFF. The CDR3 coding sequence is TGTGCCAGCAGCCTGGTGGAGGTCGGGGAGCTGTTTTTT.

The DNA of the CDR3 is TGCAGCGTGGCCGGACAGGTTCAAGAGACCCAGTACTTC. Residues: CSVAGQVQETQYF. This sequence joins TRBV29-1 and TRBJ2-5, with 7 bases aligning to TRBD1. With 6 bases clipped from V and 2 bases from J, the junction kept 6 bases outside the gene matches. Germline assignment: CDR1 SQVTM and CDR2 ANQGSEA. The CDR3 length is 13 residues. Using reference TRBV29-1 and TRBJ2-5 for the parts outside the CDR3, the full variable domain is SAVISQKPSRDICQRGTSLTIQCQVDSQVTMMFWYRQQPGQSLTLIATANQGSEATYESGFVIDKFPISRPNLTFSTLTVSNMSPEDSSIYLCSVAGQVQETQYFGPGTRLLVL.

CDR3: CASRSGTASNTF. As DNA, the CDR3 is TGTGCCAGCAGATCCGGGACTGCCTCGAACACCTTC. The J gene is TRBJ1-2, the V gene TRBV28, with D maybe TRBD1 (5 bases). Germline loops: CDR1 MDHEN, CDR2 SYDVKM. Trimming took 6 bases from V and 12 from J, leaving 17 bases between them. CDR3 length: 12 amino acids.

V usage is TRBV7-2 and J usage is TRBJ2-7; 9 bases align to TRBD2. This CDR3 region has 14 residues. With V trimmed by 4 bases and J by 3 bases, 4 bases remained unmatched. In germline, CDR1 is SGHTA, CDR2 FQGNSA. Here the CDR3 DNA reads TGTGCCAGCAGCTCCTCAGCGGGAGGCTACGAGCAGTACTTC. It yields the protein CASSSSAGGYEQYF.

The V call is TRBV7-2, the J call TRBJ2-3, with a tentative D call TRBD2 (5 bases). V was shortened by 4 bases and J by 0 bases, with 20 bases between the two germline ends. Germline-derived CDR1 and CDR2 are SGHTA and FQGNSA. This CDR3 spans 18 amino acids. The CDR3 nucleotides read TGTGCCAGCAGCTCCCCACTCGGTGGGAGTCCGAGCACAGATACGCAGTATTTT. It translates to CASSSPLGGSPSTDTQYF.

V usage is TRBV28 and J usage is TRBJ2-3, with 8 bases aligning to TRBD2. V was clipped by 2 bases and J by 1 base; unmatched bases: 5. Germline CDR1 MDHEN, CDR2 SYDVKM. This CDR3 comprises 16 residues. The CDR3, as DNA: TGTGCCAGCAGTTTAGCAGCGGGAGCGGGCACAGATACGCAGTATTTT. Residues: CASSLAAGAGTDTQYF.

The rearrangement joins TRBV7-6 to TRBJ2-1; TRBD2 aligns across 12 bases. The CDR3 has 16 amino acids. V was pared by 5 bases and J by 9 bases, with 11 bases of the junction left unmatched. Germline V gene sequence: CDR1 SGHVS, CDR2 FNYEAQ. The CDR3 here is CASSDPSGRVWGEQFF. The CDR3 region has the DNA TGTGCCAGCAGCGACCCTAGCGGGAGGGTATGGGGTGAGCAGTTCTTC.

This sequence joins TRBV20-1 and TRBJ1-1; D not resolved. In germline, CDR1 is DFQATT, CDR2 SNEGSKA (reference sequence). This CDR3 comprises 13 residues. The V gene lost 1 base and the J gene lost 6 bases, with 12 bases spanning the gap. CDR3 residues: CSARGGGRAEAFF. In DNA, the CDR3 is TGCAGTGCTAGAGGGGGTGGGAGAGCTGAAGCTTTCTTT.

The chain joins TRBV12-3 or TRBV12-4 to TRBJ2-7; TRBD1 or TRBD2 may be the D gene (5 bases each). The CDR3 is 14 residues long. V was shortened by 5 bases and J by 0 bases, with 11 bases between the two germline ends. CDR3 nucleotide sequence: TGTGCCAGCAGTAACGGGGCACTCTCCTACGAGCAGTACTTC. Translation: CASSNGALSYEQYF.

The chain couples TRBV4-1 to TRBJ1-4, with TRBD1 identical over 7 bases. The V gene's germline CDR1 is MGHRA and CDR2 YSYEKL. Trimming took 0 bases from V and 6 from J; bases not matched to a gene: 7. CDR3 length equals 16 residues. The CDR3 reads CASSQDRDRVHEKLFF. The CDR3 bases are TGCGCCAGCAGCCAAGATCGAGACAGGGTGCATGAAAAACTGTTTTTT.